This TCR beta chain derives from a study of control samples from healthy donors and cancer patients. TCRdb keeps only in-frame clones here, not all; method: immunoSEQ multiplex PCR. Counted here are about 410,000 clones, 90% occurring once; the ten biggest clones make up 5.5% to 7.5%. The CDR3 is 14 residues long. Germline V gene data show CDR1 as LNHDA and CDR2 as SQIVND (reference sequence). V was cut by 6 bases and J by 0 bases, with 10 bases left in between. The chain employs TRBV19 and TRBJ2-3; D is uncertain. The sequence was collected from a man in his forties or fifties with head and neck cancer. Sequencing input: PBMCs. CDR3 protein: CASRRVGSTDTQYF. Here the CDR3 DNA reads TGTGCCAGTAGGCGCGTAGGTAGCACAGATACGCAGTATTTT.